Sequencing of this TCR beta chain was carried out in a study of neurological immune-mediated disorders. At least ten counts were recorded for this clonotype. What it binds is unknown. Germline V gene data show CDR1 as MGHRA and CDR2 as YSYEKL. This CDR3 is built from 18 residues. V was clipped by 0 bases and J by 1 base; unmatched bases: 10. The authors produced cDNA by 5'RACE using 10-nucleotide random UMIs. TCRdb reprocessed the 5' RACE reads with MiXCR, giving one entry per CDR3 protein. This table holds about 55,000 distinct CDR3 sequences, roughly 3.8% found once. Whole-study findings and limits: The multiple sclerosis repertoire cluster was not associated with any clinical or MRI feature, with the authors stating that larger cohorts are needed.

The sequenced sample consisted of PBMCs. The genes are TRBV4-1 and TRBJ1-2; 8 nucleotides align to TRBD1. This TCR was recovered from a man between 60 and 75 years old with multiple sclerosis. In DNA, the CDR3 is TGCGCCAGCAGCCAAGATCGGTCCAGGGACAGGATTAACTATGGCTACACCTTC. Translating gives CASSQDRSRDRINYGYTF.